These 29 T cell receptor beta chains were sequenced from one sample in a study of cytomegalovirus exposure and HLA in healthy donors. 60 Vbeta and 13 Jbeta primers were used in PCR. Using immunoSEQ multiplex PCR, the repertoire was profiled, and TCRdb retains in-frame clones only, with some absent. The repertoire consists of about 200,000 clones, with about 85% occurring once and the leading ten covering approximately 0.98%. Sequenced sample: PBMCs. These TCRs come from a boy aged 2 to 10 in good health and CMV-seronegative.

The chain employs TRBV30 and TRBJ2-7, with a possible D match to TRBD2 (6 bases). Trimming stripped 4 bases from V and 1 base from J, with 14 bases between. The germline V gene encodes CDR1 GTSNPN and CDR2 SVGIG (reference sequence). The CDR3 length is 14 residues. The CDR3 DNA reads TGTGCCTGGACCGAGACTAGTCTATCCTACGAGCAGTACTTC. Amino acid sequence: CAWTETSLSYEQYF.

The chain joins TRBV6-1 to TRBJ2-7; the match to TRBD2 covers 9 bases. CDR1 and CDR2 (germline): MNHNS, SASEGT. With 3 bases clipped from V and 4 bases from J, the junction kept 7 bases outside the gene matches. The CDR3 runs to 15 residues. The CDR3 region is CASSEARSGRYEQYF. CDR3 coding DNA: TGTGCCAGCAGTGAGGCGCGTAGCGGGAGATACGAGCAGTACTTC.

The chain joins TRBV7-3 to TRBJ2-1, with 7 bases identical to TRBD1. V shed 1 base and J 5 bases; nucleotides not matched to a gene: 8. The CDR3 is 16 amino acids. Germline loops: CDR1 SGHTA, CDR2 FQGTGA. Written as DNA, the CDR3 is TGTGCCAGCAGCTTAAAAGGACAAGGGGGCCACAATGAGCAGTTCTTC. Translation gives CASSLKGQGGHNEQFF.

The V gene is TRBV6-5, the J gene TRBJ2-5; TRBD2 matches 9 bases. This CDR3 spans 15 amino acids. Trimming at V came to 6 bases and at J to 5 bases, leaving 10 bases not matched to a gene. Germline lookup yields CDR1 MNHEY and CDR2 SVGAGI. CDR3 in amino acids: CASSPRVAGEETQYF. The CDR3 DNA reads as TGTGCCAGCAGCCCCCGGGTAGCGGGAGAGGAGACCCAGTACTTC.

This clone came up once. The same CDR3 is also encoded by other DNA sequences in this sample. The V call is TRBV27, the J call TRBJ1-5, with D possibly being TRBD1 (5 bases). Trimming pared 6 bases from V and 2 bases from J, leaving 14 bases between. This CDR3 spans 15 amino acids. Germline V gives CDR1 MNHEY, CDR2 SMNVEV (reference sequence). Here the CDR3 DNA reads TGTGCCAGCAGCCCCGTGGGAGGGGGCAATCAGCCCCAGCATTTT. This gives the protein CASSPVGGGNQPQHF.

With regard to this clone: Germline and junction disagree at one end, which may indicate a read error. V usage is TRBV27 and J usage is TRBJ1-5; TRBD1 matches at 10 bases. Germline lookup yields CDR1 MNHEY and CDR2 SMNVEV (reference sequence). The CDR3 has 15 residues. CDR3 sequence reads: CAGSLRTGGNQPQHF. Here the CDR3 DNA reads TGTGCCGGCAGTCTGAGGACAGGGGGGAATCAGCCCCAGCATTTT.

The chain joins TRBV2 to TRBJ1-5, with unresolved D. The V and J ends lost 7 bases and 7 bases respectively, with 17 bases between them. Per germline, CDR1 SNHLY and CDR2 FYNNEI. The CDR3 is 14 amino acids. Here the CDR3 reads CASTDLARVQPQHF. In DNA, the CDR3 is TGTGCCAGCACCGATTTAGCGAGGGTCCAGCCCCAGCATTTT.

The V and J genes are TRBV25-1 and TRBJ2-7, with TRBD2 identical over 11 bases. Trimming at V came to 4 bases and at J to 1 base, leaving 12 bases not matched to a gene. The germline gives CDR1 MGHDK, CDR2 SYGVNS. This CDR3 region has 18 residues. In nucleotides, the CDR3 is TGTGCCAGCAGTGGTTCCGGGACTAGCGGTCCCCCTTCCTACGAGCAGTACTTC. Protein product: CASSGSGTSGPPSYEQYF.

This chain links TRBV6-1 with TRBJ2-7; TRBD2 matches at 9 bases. The CDR3 runs to 14 residues. V dropped 1 base and J dropped 5; count of bases not matched to a gene: 3. Germline V gene sequence: CDR1 MNHNS, CDR2 SASEGT. The CDR3 DNA reads as TGTGCCAGCAGTGAAGAGGGACTAGCCCACGAGCAGTACTTC. It yields the protein CASSEEGLAHEQYF.

This chain joins TRBV30 and TRBJ1-2, with 7 positions matching TRBD1. Germline lookup yields CDR1 GTSNPN and CDR2 SVGIG (reference sequence). The V segment lost 0 bases and the J segment 7 bases; nucleotides outside the gene matches: 5. This CDR3 comprises 13 residues. Written as DNA, the CDR3 is TGTGCCTGGAGTGTACTAGGGGGCGGTGGCTACACCTTC. This encodes CAWSVLGGGGYTF.

The chain uses TRBV15 and TRBJ2-7, with 8 bases matching TRBD2. CDR3 length equals 15 residues. J lost 6 bases, V lost 5 bases, and 12 bases had no gene match. The germline V gene has CDR1 LNHNV and CDR2 YYDKDF (reference sequence). CDR3 DNA sequence: TGTGCCACCAGCGGGAGCGGGGGAGACTACGTCGAGCAGTACTTC. It codes for CATSGSGGDYVEQYF.

This clone appeared a single time. Sequence at one end of the junction differs from germline and may be a read error. The chain recombines TRBV7-9 with TRBJ1-5; tentatively, D is TRBD1 (5 bases). The CDR3 loop spans 16 amino acids. Germline V CDR1 and CDR2: SEHNR, FQNEAQ (reference sequence). CDR3 region: CSSSPESAGFNQPQHF. CDR3 DNA sequence: TGTTCCAGCAGCCCCGAATCAGCAGGGTTTAATCAGCCCCAGCATTTT.

A note on this clone: Additional DNA sequences in this sample encode the identical CDR3. The V and J genes are TRBV23-1 and TRBJ1-5, with 8 bases aligning to TRBD1. TRBV23-1 is an ORF; its function is uncertain. This CDR3 has 17 amino acids. V shed 8 bases, J shed 2 bases, and the junction held 14 bases outside the gene matches. In DNA form, the CDR3 reads TGCGCCAGCCCATTGGCCGGGACAGGACGCGGCAATCAGCCCCAGCATTTT. Its protein is CASPLAGTGRGNQPQHF.

V and J are TRBV28 and TRBJ2-1; D remains unclear. Per germline, CDR1 MDHEN and CDR2 SYDVKM. Trimming left V 4 bases short and J 9 bases short, with 7 bases between. This CDR3 is 11 amino acids long. Here the CDR3 DNA reads TGTGCCAGCAGTTCCACAGTTGAGCAGTTCTTC. Its protein product is CASSSTVEQFF.

This chain connects TRBV5-6 to TRBJ2-1, with 9 nucleotides matching TRBD2. With V trimmed by 0 bases and J by 4 bases, 8 bases remained unmatched. The V gene's germline CDR1 is SGHDT and CDR2 YYEEEE. The CDR3 loop spans 17 amino acids. The CDR3 DNA follows: TGTGCCAGCAGCTTGGGGGGCGGGCTAGCGGGGTACAATGAGCAGTTCTTC. Translation: CASSLGGGLAGYNEQFF.

The CDR3 sequence: CASSISLNRVKDTQYF. The CDR3 region has the DNA TGTGCCAGTAGTATAAGTCTCAACAGGGTGAAAGATACGCAGTATTTT. V usage is TRBV19 and J usage is TRBJ2-3; perhaps TRBD1 as D (6 bases). Trimming removed 2 bases from V and 5 bases from J, with 17 bases in between. Germline V gene data show CDR1 as LNHDA and CDR2 as SQIVND (reference sequence). This CDR3 is 16 amino acids long. The complete variable domain, with remaining parts taken from reference TRBV19 and TRBJ2-3, reads DGGITQSPKYLFRKEGQNVTLSCEQNLNHDAMYWYRQDPGQGLRLIYYSQIVNDFQKGDIAEGYSVSREKKESFPLTVTSAQKNPTAFYLCASSISLNRVKDTQYFGPGTRLTVL.

The CDR3, as DNA: TGTGCCAGCAGCGTAGGACTAGCGGGGGCGTACAATGAGCAGTTCTTC. Translating gives CASSVGLAGAYNEQFF. This chain uses TRBV9 with TRBJ2-1; 12 nucleotides line up with TRBD2. The V gene end was trimmed by 0 bases and the J gene end by 4 bases; junction bases not matched to a gene: 2. The CDR3 is 16 amino acids. Germline loops: CDR1 SGDLS, CDR2 YYNGEE.

The V and J genes are TRBV2 and TRBJ2-1; D is uncertain. CDR3 size: 14 residues. V lost 3 bases and J 0 bases, leaving 6 bases between the germline ends. From germline, CDR1 is SNHLY and CDR2 FYNNEI. The CDR3 loop reads CASSDPSSYNEQFF. DNA for the CDR3: TGTGCCAGCAGTGATCCCAGCTCCTACAATGAGCAGTTCTTC.

The genes are TRBV4-2 and TRBJ2-7, with 12 bases fitting TRBD2. Germline lookup yields CDR1 LGHNA and CDR2 YNFKEQ. CDR3 length: 17 residues. The V segment lost 0 bases and the J segment 3 bases; nucleotides outside the gene matches: 6. The CDR3 region is CASSQDLPLAGGYEQYF. The DNA of the CDR3 is TGTGCCAGCAGCCAAGATCTCCCACTAGCGGGAGGCTACGAGCAGTACTTC.

The genes are TRBV10-1 and TRBJ1-1, with TRBD1 matching over 7 bases. Germline V gives CDR1 WNHNN, CDR2 SYGVQD (reference sequence). The V gene end was trimmed by 5 bases and the J gene end by 5 bases; junction bases not matched to a gene: 8. The CDR3 is made up of 14 amino acids. The CDR3 spells CASSSTRQGTEAFF. The DNA for the CDR3 is TGCGCCAGCAGTTCTACCCGACAGGGTACTGAAGCTTTCTTT.

The genes are TRBV7-2 and TRBJ1-3, with D hard to call. The CDR3 extends over 13 amino acids. Trimming stripped 2 bases from V and 4 bases from J, with 6 bases between. Germline V gives CDR1 SGHTA, CDR2 FQGNSA. The CDR3 DNA is TGTGCCAGCAGCTTAATGAGGGGAAACACCATATATTTT. Protein product: CASSLMRGNTIYF.

The DNA for the CDR3 is TGTGCCATCAGTCCCCATACCTCAGTCACGGGGACAGAGGCTTTCTTT. It specifies CAISPHTSVTGTEAFF. The chain is built from TRBV10-3 and TRBJ1-1; 7 positions agree with TRBD1. V dropped 5 bases and J dropped 11; count of bases not matched to a gene: 20. The CDR3 extends over 16 amino acids. Germline V lookup: CDR1 ENHRY, CDR2 SYGVKD.

In the case of this clone: The identical CDR3 is also encoded by other nucleotide sequences in the sample. The chain's CDR3 is CAISGQGSYEQYF. DNA for the CDR3: TGTGCCATCAGTGGACAGGGATCCTACGAGCAGTACTTC. The chain recombines TRBV10-3 with TRBJ2-7, with 7 bases that match TRBD1. V gave up 4 bases and J gave up 1 base; unmatched junction bases: 1. Germline V gene lookup returns CDR1 ENHRY and CDR2 SYGVKD. The CDR3 extends over 13 amino acids.

The V and J genes are TRBV6-1 and TRBJ2-4, with 8 bases identical to TRBD1. V lost 4 bases, J lost 12 bases, and 14 bases stayed unmatched. The germline gives CDR1 MNHNS, CDR2 SASEGT. The CDR3 totals 15 residues. The CDR3 DNA sequence: TGTGCCAGCAGTGTACAGGGGGAGGCCCCAGTGGGTCAGTACTTC. Translated, it gives CASSVQGEAPVGQYF.

The table lists this clone with a count of one. The V and J genes are TRBV5-1 and TRBJ2-1, with D maybe TRBD2 (5 bases). The ends were cut back, 2 bases at V and 6 bases at J, with 9 bases in the middle. CDR3 length: 13 amino acids. Per the germline V gene, CDR1 is SGHRS and CDR2 is YFSETQ. The CDR3, as DNA: TGCGCCAGCAGCTTAGGAGGTATCAATGAGCAGTTCTTC. Translated: CASSLGGINEQFF.

V usage is TRBV5-4 and J usage is TRBJ2-3; D possibly corresponds to TRBD2 (6 bases). The CDR3 totals 16 residues. In germline, CDR1 is SGHNT, CDR2 YYREEE (reference sequence). V was clipped by 0 bases and J by 0 bases, with 11 bases between them. The CDR3 DNA follows: TGTGCCAGCAGCTTGGAGCCTAGCGCCAGCACAGATACGCAGTATTTT. This codes for CASSLEPSASTDTQYF.

J is TRBJ2-1 and V is TRBV7-3; the D gene is possibly TRBD2 (6 bases). CDR1 and CDR2 from the germline V gene are SGHTA and FQGTGA. V lost 5 bases to trimming and J lost 5 bases, with 28 bases between them. The CDR3 has 19 amino acids. The CDR3 here is CASSPWGDQLMRANNEQFF. Written as DNA, the CDR3 is TGTGCCAGCAGCCCGTGGGGGGACCAGTTGATGAGAGCCAACAATGAGCAGTTCTTC.

This chain joins TRBV5-1 and TRBJ1-3, with a tentative D call TRBD1 (5 bases). The CDR3 consists of 15 residues. V lost 5 bases, J lost 0 bases, and 12 bases lay in between. The germline V gene encodes CDR1 SGHRS and CDR2 YFSETQ. CDR3 in amino acids: CASREQELSGNTIYF. Written as DNA, the CDR3 is TGCGCCAGCAGGGAACAGGAACTCTCTGGAAACACCATATATTTT.

The V and J genes are TRBV6-5 and TRBJ1-1; D might be TRBD1 (6 bases). Germline loops: CDR1 MNHEY, CDR2 SVGAGI. This CDR3 is 15 amino acids long. V dropped 0 bases and J dropped 5 bases, with 13 bases sitting between them. The CDR3 protein is CASSYSYVGGTEAFF. In DNA, the CDR3 is TGTGCCAGCAGTTACTCTTATGTAGGGGGAACTGAAGCTTTCTTT.